These 25 T cell receptor beta chains were sequenced from one sample in a study of cytomegalovirus exposure and HLA in healthy donors. Both 60 Vbeta primers and 13 Jbeta primers went into the PCR. Some clones are missing from TCRdb's copy, which holds only in-frame ones; the method was immunoSEQ multiplex PCR. The sample records around 200,000 clones, over 70% being singletons. Sequenced sample: PBMCs. Source of these receptors: an older woman in good health and CMV-seropositive.

The chain is built from TRBV7-8 and TRBJ2-1, with TRBD2 as a possible D gene (6 bases). The CDR3 consists of 14 residues. Trimming cost V 6 bases and J 4 bases, with 13 bases left between them. CDR1 is SGHVS, CDR2 FQNEAQ, per germline. The CDR3 region has the DNA TGTGCCAGCAGTTCCGGGACTGGTTACAATGAGCAGTTCTTC. Protein: CASSSGTGYNEQFF.

The chain is built from TRBV2 and TRBJ2-7; 8 bases fit TRBD1. CDR1 is SNHLY and CDR2 is FYNNEI in the germline V gene. After removal of 6 bases from V and 4 bases from J, the junction contained 14 bases not matched to a gene. The CDR3 covers 16 residues. The CDR3 spells CASRTLGTGTNYEQYF. CDR3 in DNA: TGTGCCAGCAGAACGCTCGGGACAGGAACGAATTACGAGCAGTACTTC. The full variable domain, its missing parts supplied by reference TRBV2 and TRBJ2-7, is EPEVTQTPSHQVTQMGQEVILRCVPISNHLYFYWYRQILGQKVEFLVSFYNNEISEKSEIFDDQFSVERPDGSNFTLKIRSTKLEDSAMYFCASRTLGTGTNYEQYFGPGTRLTVT.

V gene TRBV18 combines with J gene TRBJ1-1; no clear D gene. This CDR3 region has 16 residues. Germline CDR1 KGHSH, CDR2 LQKENI. With 1 base removed from V and 0 bases from J, the gap between germline ends came to 12 bases. The CDR3 is CASSPRSPGMNTEAFF. The CDR3 coding sequence is TGTGCCAGCTCACCACGGAGTCCCGGAATGAACACTGAAGCTTTCTTT.

Notes on this clone: The junction departs from germline at one end; a sequencing error may be responsible. Here the CDR3 reads CSSSLAGGQLNYGYTF. The DNA of the CDR3 is TGTTCCAGCAGCTTAGCAGGGGGCCAACTTAACTATGGCTACACCTTC. The chain employs TRBV7-9 and TRBJ1-2, with 8 bases identical to TRBD1. The CDR3 extends over 16 amino acids. Germline V gene data show CDR1 as SEHNR and CDR2 as FQNEAQ (reference sequence).

The chain is built from TRBV19 and TRBJ1-1; perhaps TRBD1 as D (5 bases). The CDR3 covers 14 residues. Germline loops: CDR1 LNHDA, CDR2 SQIVND (reference sequence). Trimming removed 3 bases from V and 3 bases from J, with 11 bases in between. CDR3 DNA sequence: TGTGCCAGTAGTATCTTGGGACTCCACACTGAAGCTTTCTTT. Translation gives CASSILGLHTEAFF.

This clone was seen only once. The V call is TRBV10-2, the J call TRBJ1-2, with D possibly matching TRBD1 (5 bases). Trimming removed 2 bases from V and 3 bases from J, with 10 bases in between. The CDR3 sequence is 14 residues long. Germline V lookup: CDR1 WSHSY, CDR2 SAAADI. The DNA for the CDR3 is TGCGCCAGCAGTGAGGGGCGGGGCCACTATGGCTACACCTTC. It translates to CASSEGRGHYGYTF.

This clone has more than one count but fewer than ten. V usage is TRBV2 and J usage is TRBJ1-5; 7 bases map to TRBD1. Germline CDR1 is SNHLY and CDR2 is FYNNEI. The CDR3 consists of 14 residues. J was trimmed by 5 bases and V by 4 bases; bases with no gene match: 5. CDR3 protein: CASSGDREYQPQHF. CDR3 in DNA: TGTGCCAGCAGTGGGGACAGAGAGTATCAGCCCCAGCATTTT. The whole variable domain, filled in from reference TRBV2 and TRBJ1-5, reads EPEVTQTPSHQVTQMGQEVILRCVPISNHLYFYWYRQILGQKVEFLVSFYNNEISEKSEIFDDQFSVERPDGSNFTLKIRSTKLEDSAMYFCASSGDREYQPQHFGDGTRLSIL.

CDR3 sequence: CASSSGQGGNEQYF. In DNA form, the CDR3 reads TGCGCCAGCAGCTCGGGACAGGGAGGCAACGAGCAGTACTTC. The gene calls are TRBV5-1 and TRBJ2-7, with TRBD1 matching over 9 bases. The CDR3 runs 14 residues. The V gene end was trimmed by 3 bases and the J gene end by 5 bases; junction bases not matched to a gene: 6. The germline CDR1 and CDR2 sequences are SGHRS and YFSETQ. Full variable domain (rest looked up from reference TRBV5-1 and TRBJ2-7): KAGVTQTPRYLIKTRGQQVTLSCSPISGHRSVSWYQQTPGQGLQFLFEYFSETQRNKGNFPGRFSGRQFSNSRSEMNVSTLELGDSALYLCASSSGQGGNEQYFGPGTRLTVT.

The count of this clone is one. V usage is TRBV9 and J usage is TRBJ2-2; 11 nucleotides match TRBD2. Trimming removed 0 bases from V and 3 bases from J; junction bases left unmatched: 4. Germline CDR1 and CDR2: SGDLS and YYNGEE. The CDR3 has 17 residues. The CDR3 bases are TGTGCCAGCAGCGTAGGTAGCGGGGGGGCGGACACCGGGGAGCTGTTTTTT. Translation: CASSVGSGGADTGELFF.

This clone was recorded only once. The chain carries TRBV21-1 and TRBJ1-2; TRBD1, the D gene given by the table, was not confirmed from the DNA. TRBV21-1 is deemed a pseudogene. The CDR3 covers 14 residues. The CDR3 loop reads CASSNGTGVSGYTF. CDR3 coding DNA: TGTGCCAGCAGCAACGGGACAGGGGTTTCCGGCTACACCTTC.

This chain links TRBV14 with TRBJ1-6; TRBD1 matches at 7 bases. V was pared by 1 base and J by 10 bases, with 10 bases of the junction left unmatched. This CDR3 has 16 residues. The germline CDR1 and CDR2 sequences are SGHDN and FVKESK. The CDR3 region is CASSQGGTGVGSPLHF. DNA of the CDR3: TGTGCCAGCAGCCAAGGGGGAACAGGGGTAGGATCACCCCTCCACTTT.

The chain combines TRBV30 with TRBJ1-2; D is unresolved. Germline-derived CDR1 and CDR2 are GTSNPN and SVGIG (reference sequence). The CDR3 has 13 amino acids. V was shortened by 3 bases and J by 6 bases, with 14 bases between the two germline ends. Here the CDR3 DNA reads TGTGCCTGGAGGAGTAGTGGAGGAGATGGCTACACCTTC. Its translation is CAWRSSGGDGYTF.

The rearrangement uses TRBV4-1 and TRBJ1-2; perhaps TRBD1 as D (5 bases). CDR3 length: 16 amino acids. From germline, CDR1 is MGHRA and CDR2 YSYEKL. The V and J ends lost 1 base and 4 bases respectively, with 16 bases between them. CDR3 protein: CASSQGEGRGFYGYTF. The CDR3 DNA follows: TGCGCCAGCAGCCAAGGGGAGGGTAGGGGCTTCTATGGCTACACCTTC.

This clone occurred a few times. The rearrangement joins TRBV6-4 to TRBJ2-1, with 11 bases that match TRBD2. V was pared by 5 bases and J by 1 base, with 10 bases of the junction left unmatched. There are 18 residues in the CDR3. The germline CDR1 and CDR2 sequences are MRHNA and SNTAGT. CDR3 region: CASSPRGLAAFSYNEQFF. CDR3 DNA sequence: TGTGCCAGCAGTCCTCGGGGACTAGCGGCCTTTTCCTACAATGAGCAGTTCTTC.

The V call is TRBV7-6, the J call TRBJ2-5; 12 bases are shared with TRBD2. CDR1 and CDR2 from the germline V gene are SGHVS and FNYEAQ. The CDR3 length is 15 residues. V shed 5 bases and J 7 bases; nucleotides not matched to a gene: 8. CDR3 in DNA: TGTGCCAGCAGCATCCCTAGCGGGGGGGCGGGGACCCAGTACTTC. This gives the protein CASSIPSGGAGTQYF.

The chain joins TRBV6-4 to TRBJ1-2; 10 nucleotides align to TRBD1. The junction had 9 bases not matched to a gene; V was cut back by 6 bases and J by 5 bases. The germline CDR1 and CDR2 sequences are MRHNA and SNTAGT. The CDR3 contains 15 residues. The CDR3 nucleotides are TGTGCCAGCAGCGCCGGGACAGGGGAAGGATATGGCTACACCTTC. This sequence encodes CASSAGTGEGYGYTF.

The chain is built from TRBV19 and TRBJ1-2; TRBD1 is a possible D gene (6 bases). The V end was cut by 8 bases, the J end by 4 bases, with 14 bases between. This CDR3 has 13 residues. Germline CDR1 and CDR2: LNHDA and SQIVND (reference sequence). The CDR3, as DNA: TGTGCCAGTCGGCCCCAGGGGTCCTATGGCTACACCTTC. Translated, it gives CASRPQGSYGYTF.

This clone has only one observation. The rearrangement joins TRBV5-8 to TRBJ2-3; 11 bases fit TRBD2. CDR1 SGHTS and CDR2 YDEGEE come from the germline V gene. The CDR3 contains 15 residues. The junction had 3 bases not matched to a gene; V was cut back by 0 bases and J by 6 bases. The CDR3 DNA follows: TGTGCCAGCAGCTTGGCTAGCGGGGGGCCGGATACGCAGTATTTT. It specifies CASSLASGGPDTQYF. The complete variable domain, with remaining parts taken from reference TRBV5-8 and TRBJ2-3, reads EAGVTQSPTHLIKTRGQQATLRCSPISGHTSVYWYQQALGLGLQFLLWYDEGEERNRGNFPPRFSGRQFPNYSSELNVNALELEDSALYLCASSLASGGPDTQYFGPGTRLTVL.

The rearrangement links TRBV14 to TRBJ2-7; TRBD1 agrees at 7 bases. Germline CDR1 is SGHDN and CDR2 is FVKESK. Trimming removed 0 bases from V and 0 bases from J; junction bases left unmatched: 5. This CDR3 region has 16 residues. The CDR3 sequence is CASSQEGGQLSYEQYF. CDR3 nucleotides: TGTGCCAGCAGCCAAGAAGGGGGACAGCTCTCCTACGAGCAGTACTTC.

This clone was recorded a few times. The chain links TRBV6-4 to TRBJ2-3; 10 bases are a match to TRBD2. There are 15 residues in the CDR3. V trimming: 0 bases; J trimming: 4 bases; junction bases outside the gene matches: 1. CDR1 MRHNA and CDR2 SNTAGT come from the germline V gene. The CDR3 DNA is TGTGCCAGCAGTGACTCAGCGGGGGGGCCAGATACGCAGTATTTT. Encoded protein: CASSDSAGGPDTQYF.

The chain employs TRBV6-1 and TRBJ1-2; 8 bases line up with TRBD1. J lost 5 bases, V lost 0 bases, and 5 bases had no gene match. The length of the CDR3 is 15 residues. Germline assignment: CDR1 MNHNS and CDR2 SASEGT. The CDR3 region is CASSEAGQADYGYTF. DNA for the CDR3: TGTGCCAGCAGTGAAGCGGGACAGGCTGATTATGGCTACACCTTC.

J is TRBJ2-1 and V is TRBV2, with 11 bases identical to TRBD2. The V gene's germline CDR1 is SNHLY and CDR2 FYNNEI. The CDR3 is made up of 14 amino acids. V gave up 8 bases and J gave up 8 bases; unmatched junction bases: 8. The DNA of the CDR3 is TGTGCCAGCGGTAAACTAGCGGGAGCTGATGAGCAGTTCTTC. It codes for CASGKLAGADEQFF.

CDR3 DNA: TGTGCCATCACCAGGGGGCTTAACCCGAACACTGAAGCTTTCTTT. As protein: CAITRGLNPNTEAFF. The chain recombines TRBV10-3 with TRBJ1-1; 8 nucleotides match TRBD1. Germline assignment: CDR1 ENHRY and CDR2 SYGVKD. This CDR3 contains 15 residues. Losses at the gene ends were 7 bases for V and 1 base for J; bases not matched to a gene: 8.

The chain carries TRBV5-1 and TRBJ2-1; the D gene is possibly TRBD2 (5 bases). V lost 7 bases and J 6 bases, leaving 11 bases between the germline ends. The CDR3 spans 12 residues. The germline V gene encodes CDR1 SGHRS and CDR2 YFSETQ. In DNA form, the CDR3 reads TGCGCCAGCGGGGAGCCTGGCAATGAGCAGTTCTTC. Translation gives CASGEPGNEQFF.

The chain has TRBV4-2 and TRBJ2-3, with a weak D call TRBD2 (6 bases). CDR1 is LGHNA, CDR2 YNFKEQ, per germline. The CDR3 totals 16 residues. The germline V and J ends were trimmed by 0 bases and 5 bases, with 15 bases remaining between them. Here the CDR3 reads CASSQDWASAQDTQYF. In DNA form, the CDR3 reads TGTGCCAGCAGCCAAGATTGGGCTAGCGCGCAAGATACGCAGTATTTT.